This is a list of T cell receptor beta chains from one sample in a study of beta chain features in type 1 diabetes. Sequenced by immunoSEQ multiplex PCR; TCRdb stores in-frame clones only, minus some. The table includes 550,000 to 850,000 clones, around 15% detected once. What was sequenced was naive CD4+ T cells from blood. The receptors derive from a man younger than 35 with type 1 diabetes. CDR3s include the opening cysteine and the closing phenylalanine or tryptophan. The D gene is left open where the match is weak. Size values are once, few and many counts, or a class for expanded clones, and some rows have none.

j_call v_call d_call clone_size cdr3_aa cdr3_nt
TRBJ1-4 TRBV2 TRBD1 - CASSLQGQEGEKLFF TGTGCCAGCAGTTTACAGGGACAGGAGGGTGAAAAACTGTTTTTT
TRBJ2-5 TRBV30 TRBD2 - CARLGRGGSETQYF TGTGCCCGTTTAGGGCGGGGGGGCTCAGAGACCCAGTACTTC
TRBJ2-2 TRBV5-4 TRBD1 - CASRIQGSNTGELFF TGTGCCAGCAGGATACAGGGGAGTAACACCGGGGAGCTGTTTTTT
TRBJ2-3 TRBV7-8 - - CASSPGAPGGTDTQYF TGTGCCAGCAGCCCCGGGGCCCCCGGGGGCACAGATACGCAGTATTTT
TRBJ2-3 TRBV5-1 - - CASSLVVLASTNTQYF TGCGCCAGCAGCTTGGTAGTCCTAGCGTCTACGAATACGCAGTATTTT
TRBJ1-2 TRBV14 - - CASSLKTSKSAGANYGYTF TGTGCCAGCAGCCTGAAGACATCCAAAAGTGCAGGCGCGAACTATGGCTACACCTTC
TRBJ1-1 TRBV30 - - CAWSGGGEAFF TGTGCCTGGAGTGGAGGTGGTGAAGCTTTCTTT
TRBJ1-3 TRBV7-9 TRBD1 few CASSPDRGTGNTIYF TGTGCCAGCAGCCCCGACAGGGGGACTGGAAACACCATATATTTT
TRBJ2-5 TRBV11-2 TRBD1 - CASSPRQGTETQYF TGTGCCAGCAGCCCGAGACAGGGCACGGAGACCCAGTACTTC
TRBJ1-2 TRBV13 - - CASSPDRRNYGYTF TGTGCCAGCAGCCCCGACAGGAGGAACTATGGCTACACCTTC
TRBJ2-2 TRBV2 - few CASSETTITGELFF TGTGCCAGCAGTGAGACGACAATCACCGGGGAGCTGTTTTTT
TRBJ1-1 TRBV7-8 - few CASSSREGTLTEAFF TGTGCCAGCAGTTCCAGGGAGGGAACGTTGACTGAAGCTTTCTTT
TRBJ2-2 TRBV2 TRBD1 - CASSGQGPNTGELFF TGTGCCAGCAGTGGACAGGGGCCGAACACCGGGGAGCTGTTTTTT
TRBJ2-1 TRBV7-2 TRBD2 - CASSFLAGSSYNEQFF TGTGCCAGCAGCTTCTTAGCGGGGAGCTCCTACAATGAGCAGTTCTTC
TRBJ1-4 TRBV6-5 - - CASMEGRPNEKLFF TGTGCCAGCATGGAGGGACGCCCGAATGAAAAACTGTTTTTT
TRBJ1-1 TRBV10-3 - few CAISDRGNTEAFF TGTGCCATCAGTGACAGGGGGAACACTGAAGCTTTCTTT
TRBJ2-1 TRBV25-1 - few CASERTGPLIEQFF TGTGCCAGCGAACGGACGGGACCGCTTATTGAGCAGTTCTTC
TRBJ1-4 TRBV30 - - CAWTGTNEKLFF TGTGCCTGGACGGGAACGAATGAAAAACTGTTTTTT
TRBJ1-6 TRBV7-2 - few CASSLAVGQGPHF TGTGCCAGCAGCTTAGCGGTGGGACAAGGGCCCCACTTT
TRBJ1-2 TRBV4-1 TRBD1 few CASSPGQGPYYGYTF TGCGCCAGCAGCCCGGGACAGGGCCCGTACTATGGCTACACCTTC
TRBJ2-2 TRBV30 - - CAWSVVKATTGELFF TGTGCCTGGAGTGTCGTGAAGGCTACCACCGGGGAGCTGTTTTTT
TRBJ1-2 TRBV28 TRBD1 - CASSLSHATGADYGYTF TGTGCCAGCAGTTTGTCCCATGCAACAGGGGCGGACTATGGCTACACCTTC
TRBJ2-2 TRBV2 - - CASMGGGTNTGELFF TGTGCCAGCATGGGCGGGGGCACGAACACCGGGGAGCTGTTTTTT
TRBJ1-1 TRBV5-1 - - CASSLAGDLTAFF TGCGCCAGCAGCTTGGCAGGGGATCTAACGGCTTTCTTT
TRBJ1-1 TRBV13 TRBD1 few CASRRILTGKDTEAFF TGTGCCAGCAGACGCATCCTGACAGGGAAGGACACTGAAGCTTTCTTT
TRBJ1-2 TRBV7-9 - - CASSDDTGANYGYTF TGTGCCAGCAGCGACGATACGGGAGCTAACTATGGCTACACCTTC
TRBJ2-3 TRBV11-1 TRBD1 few CASSLLGTGSDTQYF TGTGCCAGCAGCTTATTAGGGACAGGGTCAGATACGCAGTATTTT
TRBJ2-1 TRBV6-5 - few CASSAVLSYNEQFF TGTGCCAGCAGTGCCGTCCTCTCCTACAATGAGCAGTTCTTC
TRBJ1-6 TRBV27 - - CASSLGSYNSPLHF TGTGCCAGCAGTTTGGGCAGCTATAATTCACCCCTCCACTTT
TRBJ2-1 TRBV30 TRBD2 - CAWGRLAGFNEQFF TGTGCCTGGGGGCGACTAGCGGGGTTCAATGAGCAGTTCTTC
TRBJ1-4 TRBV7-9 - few CASSRQLKEEKLFF TGTGCCAGCAGCCGACAGCTTAAAGAGGAAAAACTGTTTTTT
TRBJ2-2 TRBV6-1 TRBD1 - CASSATGATGELFF TGTGCCAGCAGTGCAACAGGGGCCACCGGGGAGCTGTTTTTT
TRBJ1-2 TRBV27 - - CASSGGNNYGYTF TGTGCCAGCAGTGGGGGAAATAACTATGGCTACACCTTC
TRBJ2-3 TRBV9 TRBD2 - CASSSPLAGGLVSTDTQYF TGTGCCAGCAGCTCACCACTAGCGGGGGGGCTCGTTAGCACAGATACGCAGTATTTT
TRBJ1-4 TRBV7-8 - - CASSPSQGMEKLFF TGTGCCAGCAGCCCCTCGCAGGGAATGGAAAAACTGTTTTTT
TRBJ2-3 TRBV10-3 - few CASLLGDTQYF TGTGCCAGCCTACTGGGCGATACGCAGTATTTT
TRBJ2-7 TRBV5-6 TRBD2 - CASSSGTSGGHEQYF TGTGCCAGCAGCTCCGGGACTAGCGGGGGCCACGAGCAGTACTTC
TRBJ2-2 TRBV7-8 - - CASRSGQGGPGELFF TGTGCCAGCAGATCGGGGCAGGGTGGTCCCGGGGAGCTGTTTTTT
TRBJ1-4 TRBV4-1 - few CASSQEGEKLFF TGCGCCAGCAGCCAAGAAGGGGAAAAACTGTTTTTT
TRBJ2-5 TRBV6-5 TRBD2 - CASIDRGGKETQYF TGTGCCAGCATCGACCGGGGGGGCAAGGAGACCCAGTACTTC
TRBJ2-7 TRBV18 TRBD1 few CASSQGTVSYEQYF TGTGCCAGCTCGCAAGGGACAGTATCCTACGAGCAGTACTTC
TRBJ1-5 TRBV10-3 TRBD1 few CAISGQGASNQPQHF TGTGCCATCAGTGGACAGGGGGCGAGCAATCAGCCCCAGCATTTT
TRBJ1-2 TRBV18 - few CASSYTGLESYTF TGTGCCAGCTCATACACAGGGCTTGAGAGCTACACCTTC
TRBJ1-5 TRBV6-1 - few CASRTGPWIQPQHF TGTGCCAGCAGGACAGGTCCGTGGATCCAGCCCCAGCATTTT
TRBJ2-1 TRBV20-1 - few CSVPLPGEQFF TGCAGTGTTCCCCTCCCAGGGGAGCAGTTCTTC
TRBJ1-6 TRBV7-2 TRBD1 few CASSPLPGQGYSPLHF TGTGCCAGCAGCCCCCTACCGGGACAGGGATATTCACCCCTCCACTTT
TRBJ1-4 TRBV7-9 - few CASLLDRNNEKLFF TGTGCCAGCCTCCTGGACAGAAATAATGAAAAACTGTTTTTT
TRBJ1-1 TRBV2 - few CASSTTRIKMNTEAFF TGTGCCAGCAGTACCACACGGATTAAAATGAACACTGAAGCTTTCTTT